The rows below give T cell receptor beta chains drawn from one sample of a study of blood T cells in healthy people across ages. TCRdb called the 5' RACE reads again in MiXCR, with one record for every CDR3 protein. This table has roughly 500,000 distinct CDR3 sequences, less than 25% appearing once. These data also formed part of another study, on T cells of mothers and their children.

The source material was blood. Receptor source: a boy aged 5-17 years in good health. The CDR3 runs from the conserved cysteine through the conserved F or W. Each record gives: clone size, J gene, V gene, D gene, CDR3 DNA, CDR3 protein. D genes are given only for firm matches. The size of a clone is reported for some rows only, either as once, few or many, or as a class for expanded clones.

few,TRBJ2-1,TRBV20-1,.,TGCAGTGCCACAGCAGCACAGGGTTCCTACAATGAGCAGTTCTTC,CSATAAQGSYNEQFF
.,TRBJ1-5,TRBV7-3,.,TGTGCCAGCAGCTCCCCTAGCCACGGATTCAGCAATCAGCCCCAGCATTTT,CASSSPSHGFSNQPQHF
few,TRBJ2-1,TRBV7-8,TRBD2,TGTGCCAGCAGCTCCGGACTAGCGGCCAAGAAGTACAATGAGCAGTTCTTC,CASSSGLAAKKYNEQFF
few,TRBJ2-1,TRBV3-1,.,TGTGCCAGCAGCCGAGGGATAAGCTCCTACAATGAGCAGTTCTTC,CASSRGISSYNEQFF
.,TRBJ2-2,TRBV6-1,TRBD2,TGTGCCAGCAAACCTAGCGGGGCGACCGGGGAGCTGTTTTTT,CASKPSGATGELFF
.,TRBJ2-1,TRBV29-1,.,TGCAGCGTTGAAGATGGTCGGGAGTTGGTGGGTGAGCAGTTCTTC,CSVEDGRELVGEQFF
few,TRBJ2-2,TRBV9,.,TGTGCCAGCAGCGTTTCGGGGACCTACACCGGGGAGCTGTTTTTT,CASSVSGTYTGELFF
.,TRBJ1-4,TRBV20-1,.,TGCAGTGCTAGAACCCCGGACCTTTATGAAAAACTGTTTTTT,CSARTPDLYEKLFF
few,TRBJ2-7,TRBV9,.,TGTGCCAGCAGGTCGGGACCGAACACCTACGAGCAGTACTTC,CASRSGPNTYEQYF
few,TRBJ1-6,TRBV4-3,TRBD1,TGCGCCAGCAGCCAACTCCGGGACAGGGGGTCACCCCTCCACTTT,CASSQLRDRGSPLHF
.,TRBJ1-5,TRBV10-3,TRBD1,TGTGCCATCAGTGAACCGACAGGGACCAATCAGCCCCAGCATTTT,CAISEPTGTNQPQHF
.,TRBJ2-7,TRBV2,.,TGTGCCAGCAGTGAAGGTCTTACGAGGACCTACGAGCAGTACTTC,CASSEGLTRTYEQYF
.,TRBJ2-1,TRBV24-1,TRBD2,TGTGCCACCAGTGATTTTAGCGGGAGTGGCAATGAGCAGTTCTTC,CATSDFSGSGNEQFF
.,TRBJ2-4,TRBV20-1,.,TGCAGTGCTAGGCTTGGGCAGGGACGACCCAAAAACATTCAGTACTTC,CSARLGQGRPKNIQYF
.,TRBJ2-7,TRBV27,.,TGTGCCAGCAGTTGGGCATGGACAGAAGCCCTCTCCTACGAGCAGTACTTC,CASSWAWTEALSYEQYF
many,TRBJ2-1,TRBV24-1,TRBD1,TGTGCCACCAGTGATTTAGGCAGGGGGCAGGTCAATGAGCAGTTCTTC,CATSDLGRGQVNEQFF
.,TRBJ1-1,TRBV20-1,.,TGCAGTGCAAGGCGGGGCTTGAACACTGAAGCTTTCTTT,CSARRGLNTEAFF
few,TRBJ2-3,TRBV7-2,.,TGTGCCAGCAGCTTAGGACGCCCGGGGGATACGCAGTATTTT,CASSLGRPGDTQYF
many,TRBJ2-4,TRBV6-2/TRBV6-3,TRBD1,TGTGCCAGCAGTTACTCGACAGGGGGAAGCATTCAGTACTTC,CASSYSTGGSIQYF
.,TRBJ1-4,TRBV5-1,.,TGCGCCAGCAGTCCCAGTGGAGGGAGAGAAAAACTGTTTTTT,CASSPSGGREKLFF
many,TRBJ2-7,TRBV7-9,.,TGTGCCAGCGCCCGGTCCTACGAGCAGTACTTC,CASARSYEQYF
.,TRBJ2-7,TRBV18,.,TGTGCCAGCTCACCATCACGGACGACGAGCTCCTACGAGCAGTACTTC,CASSPSRTTSSYEQYF
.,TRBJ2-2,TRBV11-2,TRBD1,TGTGCCAGCAGCTTCACAGGGGGCACCGGGGAGCTGTTTTTT,CASSFTGGTGELFF
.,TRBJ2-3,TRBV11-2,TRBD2,TGTGCCAGTAGCCCAGGACACCTCGGCGTTACTAGCGGAGGCACAGATACGCAGTATTTT,CASSPGHLGVTSGGTDTQYF
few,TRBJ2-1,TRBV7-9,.,TGTGCCAGCACCACGGGTGCCAAGTACAATGAGCAGTTCTTC,CASTTGAKYNEQFF
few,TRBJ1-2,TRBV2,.,TGTGCCAGCAGTGATGTGTCGAACTATGGCTACACCTTC,CASSDVSNYGYTF
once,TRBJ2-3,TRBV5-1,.,TGCGCCAGCAGCATGCGCCGCACAGATACGCAGTATTTT,CASSMRRTDTQYF
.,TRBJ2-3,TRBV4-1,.,TGCGCCAGCAGCCCGCACCCAGCGCGGGGTCTCACAGATACGCAGTATTTT,CASSPHPARGLTDTQYF
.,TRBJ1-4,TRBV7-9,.,TGTGCCAGCAGCACAGGGTGGGGTGAAAAACTGTTTTTT,CASSTGWGEKLFF